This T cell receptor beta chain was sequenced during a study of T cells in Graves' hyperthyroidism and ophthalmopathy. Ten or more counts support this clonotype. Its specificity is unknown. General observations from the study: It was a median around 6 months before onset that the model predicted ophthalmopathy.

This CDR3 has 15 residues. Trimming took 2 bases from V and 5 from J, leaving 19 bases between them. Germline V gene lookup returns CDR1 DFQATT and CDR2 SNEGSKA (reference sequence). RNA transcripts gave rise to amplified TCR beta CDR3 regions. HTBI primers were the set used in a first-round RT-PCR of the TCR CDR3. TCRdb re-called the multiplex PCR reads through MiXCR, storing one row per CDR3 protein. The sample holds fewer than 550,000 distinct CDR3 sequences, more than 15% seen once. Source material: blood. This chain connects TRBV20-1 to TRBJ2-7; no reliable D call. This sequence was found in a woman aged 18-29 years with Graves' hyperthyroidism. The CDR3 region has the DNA TGCAGTGCTAGAAGGTTTGGCAGAGGATATGACGAGCAGTACTTC. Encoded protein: CSARRFGRGYDEQYF.